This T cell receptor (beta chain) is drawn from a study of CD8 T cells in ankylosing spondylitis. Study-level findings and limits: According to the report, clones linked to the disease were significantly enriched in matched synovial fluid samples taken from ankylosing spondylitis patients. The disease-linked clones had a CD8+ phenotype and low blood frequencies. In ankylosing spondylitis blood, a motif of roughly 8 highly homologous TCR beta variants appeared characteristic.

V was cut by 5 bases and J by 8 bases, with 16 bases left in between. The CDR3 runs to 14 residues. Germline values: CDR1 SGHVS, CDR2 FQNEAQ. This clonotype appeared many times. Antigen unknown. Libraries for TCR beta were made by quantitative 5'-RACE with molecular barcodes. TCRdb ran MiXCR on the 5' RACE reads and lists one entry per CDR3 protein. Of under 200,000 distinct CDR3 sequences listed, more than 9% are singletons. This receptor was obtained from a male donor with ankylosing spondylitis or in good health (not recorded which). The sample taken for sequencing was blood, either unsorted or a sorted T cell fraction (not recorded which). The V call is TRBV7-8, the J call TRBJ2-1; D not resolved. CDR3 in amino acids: CASSVKAISDEQFF. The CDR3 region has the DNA TGTGCCAGCAGCGTAAAGGCCATTTCAGATGAGCAGTTCTTC. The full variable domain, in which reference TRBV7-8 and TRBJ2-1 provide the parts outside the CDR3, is GAGVSQSPRYKVAKRGQDVALRCDPISGHVSLFWYQQALGQGPEFLTYFQNEAQLDKSGLPSDRFFAERPEGSVSTLKIQRTQQEDSAVYLCASSVKAISDEQFFGPGTRLTVL.